Presented here are 28 T cell receptor beta chains from one specimen sequenced in a study of blood T cells in healthy people across ages. The use of a sample-barcoded 5' primer and a J-beta primer mix characterized a second PCR of 7 to 11 cycles. From the 5' RACE reads, TCRdb called clonotypes with MiXCR, one entry per CDR3 protein. The sample includes 1.6 million or so distinct CDR3 sequences, around 36% of them seen just once. The sample was blood. These receptors all come from a woman under 40 in good health.

CDR3 sequence (DNA): TGTGCCAGCACCCCAAGGACTAGCGGGAACCAAGAGACCCAGTACTTC. Amino acid sequence: CASTPRTSGNQETQYF. This chain joins TRBV18 and TRBJ2-5; 12 nucleotides align to TRBD2. After removal of 8 bases from V and 0 bases from J, the junction contained 7 bases not matched to a gene. This CDR3 region has 16 residues. The germline V gene has CDR1 KGHSH and CDR2 LQKENI.

This clonotype showed up many times. The chain is built from TRBV10-3 and TRBJ2-6; D is possibly TRBD1 or TRBD2 (5 bases each). This CDR3 spans 15 amino acids. Germline V lookup: CDR1 ENHRY, CDR2 SYGVKD. V was cut by 5 bases and J by 4 bases, with 12 bases left in between. This chain's CDR3 is CAISQGWDGANVLTF. CDR3 sequence (DNA): TGTGCCATCAGTCAGGGTTGGGACGGGGCCAACGTCCTGACTTTC.

This clonotype has a single count. The genes are TRBV29-1 and TRBJ1-4; 8 nucleotides agree with TRBD1. CDR3 size: 13 residues. The V gene's germline CDR1 is SQVTM and CDR2 ANQGSEA. V shed 7 bases and J 7 bases; nucleotides not matched to a gene: 8. The chain's CDR3 is CSAQQGGGEKLFF. The CDR3, as DNA: TGCAGCGCCCAACAGGGGGGCGGTGAAAAACTGTTTTTT.

As regards this clonotype: A much bigger clone sits one base away, suggesting this may be a read error. The chain links TRBV3-1 to TRBJ2-5, with unresolved D. This CDR3 contains 13 residues. Per germline, CDR1 LGHDT and CDR2 YNNKEL (reference sequence). V dropped 4 bases and J dropped 5 bases, with 11 bases sitting between them. The CDR3: CASSLLDGETQYF. Written as DNA, the CDR3 is TGTGCCAGCAGCCTGCTGGACGGGGAGACCCAGTACTTC.

Only a few counts were recorded for this clonotype. The chain has TRBV27 and TRBJ2-1; D is perhaps TRBD1 (6 bases). The CDR3 has 15 residues. With 5 bases removed from V and 0 bases from J, the gap between germline ends came to 11 bases. CDR1 and CDR2 (germline): MNHEY, SMNVEV (reference sequence). The CDR3 bases are TGTGCCAGCAGTCCTCTGGACAGCTCCTACAATGAGCAGTTCTTC. This encodes CASSPLDSSYNEQFF.

This clonotype was detected only a few times. The rearrangement links TRBV29-1 to TRBJ2-7, with TRBD2 matching over 9 bases. The CDR3 length is 13 residues. The junction had 8 bases not matched to a gene; V was cut back by 6 bases and J by 5 bases. Per the germline V gene, CDR1 is SQVTM and CDR2 is ANQGSEA. CDR3 region: CSVSGGYPNEQYF. CDR3 DNA: TGCAGCGTGAGCGGGGGGTATCCTAACGAGCAGTACTTC.

The V call is TRBV21-1, the J call TRBJ2-3; TRBD1 is taken as the D call from the table, unchecked against the DNA. TRBV21-1 is classified as a pseudogene. The CDR3 spans 17 residues. The CDR3 protein is CASSPRLRGYCTDTQYF. Written as DNA, the CDR3 is TGCGCCAGCAGCCCTCGCCTGCGGGGGTACTGCACAGATACGCAGTATTTT.

This chain connects TRBV30 to TRBJ2-5; D is unresolved. The V end was cut by 2 bases, the J end by 6 bases, with 10 bases between. This CDR3 is built from 12 residues. In germline, CDR1 is GTSNPN, CDR2 SVGIG (reference sequence). The CDR3: CAWSPTRKTQYF. DNA for the CDR3: TGTGCCTGGAGTCCTACCCGAAAGACCCAGTACTTC.

In regard to this clonotype: Relative to the germline gene, one junction end is altered; a read error may explain this. In DNA, the CDR3 is TGCGCCAGCAGCTTGGAGGTAGTCTCTGGGGCCGACGTCCTGACTTTC. The encoded protein is CASSLEVVSGADVLTF. The gene calls are TRBV5-1 and TRBJ2-6, with D perhaps matching TRBD1 (5 bases). There are 16 residues in the CDR3. Per germline, CDR1 SGHRS and CDR2 YFSETQ.

CDR3 DNA: TGTGCCATCCCACTAGCGGGGGAAGACAATGAGCAGTTCTTC. This codes for CAIPLAGEDNEQFF. This chain uses TRBV6-1 with TRBJ2-1; TRBD2 aligns across 11 bases. CDR1 MNHNS and CDR2 SASEGT come from the germline V gene. Germline trimming cut 10 bases from V and 5 bases from J; bases unmatched to any gene: 7. The CDR3 is 14 amino acids.

CDR3 sequence (DNA): TGTGCCAGCAGCCAAGTTCCGCAGGGATTATCCTACGAGCAGTACTTC. It translates to CASSQVPQGLSYEQYF. The J gene is TRBJ2-7, the V gene TRBV4-2; possibly TRBD1 for D (5 bases). This CDR3 has 16 residues. Germline V gene sequence: CDR1 LGHNA, CDR2 YNFKEQ. V was pared by 1 base and J by 1 base, with 14 bases between.

This clonotype has only a few counts. The V and J genes are TRBV5-1 and TRBJ1-3; D is uncertain. Germline V lookup: CDR1 SGHRS, CDR2 YFSETQ. The ends were cut back, 0 bases at V and 4 bases at J, with 11 bases in the middle. CDR3 length: 15 amino acids. CDR3 sequence: CASSLGSLAGNTIYF. In DNA form, the CDR3 reads TGCGCCAGCAGCTTGGGCAGTTTAGCCGGAAACACCATATATTTT.

This clonotype was detected a few times. J is TRBJ2-3 and V is TRBV28, with D hard to call. The CDR3 loop spans 16 amino acids. Trimming removed 1 base at V and 2 bases at J, with 13 bases between. Germline loops: CDR1 MDHEN, CDR2 SYDVKM. CDR3 in DNA: TGTGCCAGCAGTTTATTTGGGGAATTACTCACAGATACGCAGTATTTT. This codes for CASSLFGELLTDTQYF.

This clonotype occurred a few times. The chain joins TRBV5-8 to TRBJ2-1, with TRBD1 identical over 7 bases. CDR3 length: 17 amino acids. V was clipped by 4 bases and J by 2 bases; unmatched bases: 12. Per the germline V gene, CDR1 is SGHTS and CDR2 is YDEGEE. This CDR3 reads CASSTGQERLAYNEQFF. The CDR3 nucleotides read TGTGCCAGCAGCACCGGACAGGAACGTTTGGCCTACAATGAGCAGTTCTTC.

This clonotype has more than one count but fewer than ten. The CDR3 DNA sequence: TGTGCCAGCAGTTTATTCCAGGGCCCCGGGTCGCTCGAGCAGTACTTC. Residues: CASSLFQGPGSLEQYF. The chain couples TRBV27 to TRBJ2-7; the D gene is possibly TRBD1 (5 bases). Germline-derived CDR1 and CDR2 are MNHEY and SMNVEV (reference sequence). The V and J ends lost 1 base and 6 bases respectively, with 19 bases between them. The CDR3 contains 16 residues.

This chain links TRBV9 with TRBJ2-3; no reliable D call. From germline, CDR1 is SGDLS and CDR2 YYNGEE. The ends were cut back, 3 bases at V and 1 base at J, with 15 bases in the middle. The CDR3 spans 16 residues. The CDR3 loop reads CASSGRVVPGTDTQYF. CDR3 coding DNA: TGTGCCAGCAGCGGAAGGGTAGTTCCAGGCACAGATACGCAGTATTTT. Supplemented by reference TRBV9 and TRBJ2-3, the full variable domain reads DSGVTQTPKHLITATGQRVTLRCSPRSGDLSVYWYQQSLDQGLQFLIQYYNGEERAKGNILERFSAQQFPDLHSELNLSSLELGDSALYFCASSGRVVPGTDTQYFGPGTRLTVL.

This clonotype has a handful of counts. The chain couples TRBV20-1 to TRBJ1-6, with D tentatively TRBD1 (5 bases). The germline V and J ends were trimmed by 0 bases and 8 bases, with 11 bases remaining between them. This CDR3 spans 14 amino acids. Germline CDR1 DFQATT, CDR2 SNEGSKA (reference sequence). CDR3 sequence (DNA): TGCAGTGCTAGAGATGTGGGACCCGATTCACCCCTCCACTTT. As protein: CSARDVGPDSPLHF.

This chain joins TRBV12-3 or TRBV12-4 and TRBJ2-1; 11 nucleotides agree with TRBD2. The CDR3 has 18 residues. J gave up 7 bases and V 4 bases, and 15 bases lay outside the gene matches. The CDR3 here is CASSSPSLTSGRPNEQFF. The CDR3 region has the DNA TGTGCCAGCAGTTCCCCCAGCCTTACTAGCGGGAGACCTAATGAGCAGTTCTTC.

This chain joins TRBV18 and TRBJ2-1; 9 nucleotides agree with TRBD1. The CDR3 covers 16 residues. The germline V gene encodes CDR1 KGHSH and CDR2 LQKENI. V gave up 1 base and J gave up 5 bases; unmatched junction bases: 6. CDR3 region: CASSPLGTGRHNEQFF. In DNA form, the CDR3 reads TGTGCCAGCTCACCACTCGGGACAGGGAGGCACAATGAGCAGTTCTTC. Looking up the rest from reference TRBV18 and TRBJ2-1 gives the full variable domain: NAGVMQNPRHLVRRRGQEARLRCSPMKGHSHVYWYRQLPEEGLKFMVYLQKENIIDESGMPKERFSAEFPKEGPSILRIQQVVRGDSAAYFCASSPLGTGRHNEQFFGPGTRLTVL.

This clonotype was seen at least ten times. J is TRBJ2-5 and V is TRBV4-2, with TRBD2 matching 11 bases. V lost 1 base and J lost 1; bases outside the gene matches: 2. This CDR3 contains 16 residues. The germline gives CDR1 LGHNA, CDR2 YNFKEQ. The CDR3: CASSQGLAGPQETQYF. The CDR3 DNA follows: TGTGCCAGCAGCCAAGGACTAGCGGGGCCCCAAGAGACCCAGTACTTC.

This chain joins TRBV4-2 and TRBJ1-5; D possibly corresponds to TRBD1 (5 bases). V was trimmed by 0 bases and J by 9 bases, leaving 15 bases between them. This CDR3 has 15 amino acids. Germline CDR1 and CDR2: LGHNA and YNFKEQ. As DNA, the CDR3 is TGTGCCAGCAGCCAAGATAGTAGGTCCCAGGGGCCCCAGCATTTT. Translated, it gives CASSQDSRSQGPQHF.

The J gene is TRBJ2-2, the V gene TRBV7-2; no definite D call. The CDR3 runs 14 residues. Germline assignment: CDR1 SGHTA and CDR2 FQGNSA. V was clipped by 1 base and J by 0 bases, with 3 bases between them. The CDR3 DNA sequence: TGTGCCAGCAGCTTAGAATCGAACACCGGGGAGCTGTTTTTT. Translation: CASSLESNTGELFF. The full variable domain, its missing parts supplied by reference TRBV7-2 and TRBJ2-2, is GAGVSQSPSNKVTEKGKDVELRCDPISGHTALYWYRQSLGQGLEFLIYFQGNSAPDKSGLPSDRFSAERTGGSVSTLTIQRTQQEDSAVYLCASSLESNTGELFFGEGSRLTVL.

This clonotype was picked up a small number of times. This chain joins TRBV7-9 and TRBJ1-1; 8 bases are a match to TRBD1. V shed 4 bases, J shed 6 bases, and the junction held 4 bases outside the gene matches. This CDR3 spans 13 amino acids. CDR1 SEHNR and CDR2 FQNEAQ come from the germline V gene (reference sequence). CDR3 sequence (DNA): TGTGCCAGCAGCTCTTTACAGGGGGCTGAAGCTTTCTTT. It codes for CASSSLQGAEAFF. The full variable domain, in which reference TRBV7-9 and TRBJ1-1 provide the parts outside the CDR3, is DTGVSQNPRHKITKRGQNVTFRCDPISEHNRLYWYRQTLGQGPEFLTYFQNEAQLEKSRLLSDRFSAERPKGSFSTLEIQRTEQGDSAMYLCASSSLQGAEAFFGQGTRLTVV.

The genes are TRBV29-1 and TRBJ1-2; tentative D call: TRBD1 (5 bases). V lost 6 bases and J lost 10, with 27 bases in between. This CDR3 contains 15 residues. The germline CDR1 and CDR2 sequences are SQVTM and ANQGSEA. CDR3 DNA sequence: TGCAGCGTCCAAACTCCGGACTGGTGGGCCAGGGACTACACCTTC. Amino acid sequence: CSVQTPDWWARDYTF.

The chain uses TRBV2 and TRBJ2-7, with D maybe TRBD2 (7 bases). CDR3 size: 15 residues. Trimming removed 6 bases at V and 7 bases at J, with 22 bases between. The germline V gene encodes CDR1 SNHLY and CDR2 FYNNEI. CDR3 nucleotide sequence: TGTGCCAGCAGCGCTCCCGAGGGGGGGGCGAGGGAGCAGTACTTC. Translating gives CASSAPEGGAREQYF.

The rearrangement uses TRBV28 and TRBJ1-2, with 8 bases lining up with TRBD1. This CDR3 comprises 15 residues. V dropped 3 bases and J dropped 1; count of bases not matched to a gene: 4. Germline loops: CDR1 MDHEN, CDR2 SYDVKM. The CDR3 DNA is TGTGCCAGCAGTTTGGACAGGGAAAATAACTATGGCTACACCTTC. As protein: CASSLDRENNYGYTF.

The chain combines TRBV5-5 with TRBJ2-3; 8 positions agree with TRBD1. Trimming took 7 bases from V and 0 from J; bases not matched to a gene: 4. Germline V gene lookup returns CDR1 SGHKS and CDR2 YYEKEE (reference sequence). The CDR3 loop spans 14 amino acids. The CDR3 region is CASDRGRSTDTQYF. In DNA form, the CDR3 reads TGTGCCAGCGACAGGGGACGAAGCACAGATACGCAGTATTTT.

This clonotype was picked up one time. This chain connects TRBV4-2 to TRBJ2-1; D remains ambiguous. The CDR3 length is 13 residues. Germline CDR1 is LGHNA and CDR2 is YNFKEQ. With 4 bases removed from V and 5 bases from J, the gap between germline ends came to 9 bases. CDR3 DNA: TGTGCCAGCAGCCTGCCGGAAGACAATGAGCAGTTCTTC. It is translated as CASSLPEDNEQFF.